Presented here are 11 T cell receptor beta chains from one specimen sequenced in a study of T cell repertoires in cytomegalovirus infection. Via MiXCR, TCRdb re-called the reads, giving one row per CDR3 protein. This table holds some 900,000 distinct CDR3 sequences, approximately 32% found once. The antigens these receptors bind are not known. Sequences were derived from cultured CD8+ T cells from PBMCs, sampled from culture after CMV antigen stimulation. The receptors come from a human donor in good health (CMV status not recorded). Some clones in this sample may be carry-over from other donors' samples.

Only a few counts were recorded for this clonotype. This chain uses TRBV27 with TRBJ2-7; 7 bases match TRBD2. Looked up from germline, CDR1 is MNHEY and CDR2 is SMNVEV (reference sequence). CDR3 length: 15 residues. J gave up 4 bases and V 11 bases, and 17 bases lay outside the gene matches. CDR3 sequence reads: CARLRGQRGTYEQYV. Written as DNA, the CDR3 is TGTGCCCGATTAAGAGGTCAGCGGGGAACGTACGAGCAGTACGTC.

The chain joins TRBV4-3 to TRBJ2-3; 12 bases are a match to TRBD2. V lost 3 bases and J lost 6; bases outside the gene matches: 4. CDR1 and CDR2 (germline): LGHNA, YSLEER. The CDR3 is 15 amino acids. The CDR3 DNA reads TGCGCCAGCAGCCACCTAGCGGGGGGGCGCGATACGCAGTATTTT. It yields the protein CASSHLAGGRDTQYF.

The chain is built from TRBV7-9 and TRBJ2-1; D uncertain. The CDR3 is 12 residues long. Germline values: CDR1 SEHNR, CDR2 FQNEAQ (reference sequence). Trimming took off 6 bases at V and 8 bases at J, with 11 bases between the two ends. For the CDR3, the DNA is TGTGCCAGCAGTCCTGACGAGGATGAGCAGTTCTTC. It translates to CASSPDEDEQFF.

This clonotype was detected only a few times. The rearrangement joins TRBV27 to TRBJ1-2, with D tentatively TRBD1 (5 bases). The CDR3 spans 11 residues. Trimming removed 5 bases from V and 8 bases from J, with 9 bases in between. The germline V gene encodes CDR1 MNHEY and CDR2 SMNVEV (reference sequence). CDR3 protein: CASSGAGGYTF. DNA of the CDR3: TGTGCCAGCAGTGGGGCGGGGGGCTACACCTTC.

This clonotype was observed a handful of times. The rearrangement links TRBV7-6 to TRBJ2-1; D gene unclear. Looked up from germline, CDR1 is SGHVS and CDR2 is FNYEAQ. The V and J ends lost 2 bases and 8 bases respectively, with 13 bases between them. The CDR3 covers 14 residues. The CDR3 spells CASSLPNTKDEQFF. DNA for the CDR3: TGTGCCAGCAGCTTACCGAATACTAAAGATGAGCAGTTCTTC.

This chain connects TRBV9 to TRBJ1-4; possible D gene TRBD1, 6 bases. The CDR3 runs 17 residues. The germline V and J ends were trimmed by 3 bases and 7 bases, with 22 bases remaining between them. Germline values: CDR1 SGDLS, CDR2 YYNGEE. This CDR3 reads CASSGVEVGHILEKLFF. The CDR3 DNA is TGTGCCAGCAGCGGAGTGGAGGTGGGACATATACTTGAAAAACTGTTTTTT.

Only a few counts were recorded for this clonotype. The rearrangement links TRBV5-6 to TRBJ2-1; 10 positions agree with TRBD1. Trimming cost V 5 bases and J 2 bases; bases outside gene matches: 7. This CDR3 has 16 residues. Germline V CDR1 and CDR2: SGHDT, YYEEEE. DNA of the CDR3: TGTGCCAGCAGGTCCGGGACAGGGGCTCCCTACAATGAGCAGTTCTTC. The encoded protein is CASRSGTGAPYNEQFF.

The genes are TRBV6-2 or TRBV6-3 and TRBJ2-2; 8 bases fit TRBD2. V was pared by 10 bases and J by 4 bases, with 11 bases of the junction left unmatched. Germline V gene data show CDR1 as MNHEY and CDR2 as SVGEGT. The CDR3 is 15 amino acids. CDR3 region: CATRWGGGLTGELFF. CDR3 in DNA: TGTGCCACCCGGTGGGGCGGGGGGCTCACCGGGGAGCTGTTTTTT.

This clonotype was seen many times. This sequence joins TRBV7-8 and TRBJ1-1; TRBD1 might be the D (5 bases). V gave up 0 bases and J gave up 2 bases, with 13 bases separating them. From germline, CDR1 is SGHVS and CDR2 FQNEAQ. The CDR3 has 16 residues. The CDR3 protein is CASSLAGGVYNTEAFF. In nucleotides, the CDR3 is TGTGCCAGCAGCTTAGCCGGAGGGGTTTACAACACTGAAGCTTTCTTT.

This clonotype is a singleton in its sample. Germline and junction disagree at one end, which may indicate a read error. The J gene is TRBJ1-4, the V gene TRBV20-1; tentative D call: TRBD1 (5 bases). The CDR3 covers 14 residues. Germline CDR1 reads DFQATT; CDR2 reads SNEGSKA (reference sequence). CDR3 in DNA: TGCAGTGCCCGCGCCGGGGCGGGCGACGAAAAACTGTTATTT. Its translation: CSARAGAGDEKLLF.

The CDR3, as DNA: TGTGCCAGCAGCTCCACCGAGAGGGCAGGAGAGACCCAGTACTTC. Amino acids: CASSSTERAGETQYF. The chain has TRBV7-6 and TRBJ2-5, with D possibly being TRBD2 (5 bases). Germline V gives CDR1 SGHVS, CDR2 FNYEAQ. The CDR3 has 15 amino acids. V dropped 4 bases and J dropped 4 bases, with 16 bases sitting between them.